The clone carrying this T cell receptor (beta chain) was seen at least ten times. What it recognizes is unknown. There are 15 residues in the CDR3. Germline CDR1 and CDR2: SGHRS and YFSETQ. Between the trimmed V and J ends, which lost 5 bases and 5 bases, there was a span of 19 bases. This specimen belongs to a study of T-cell reconstitution after alpha-beta-depleted transplantation in children. Study-level findings and limits: The study reportedly traced alpha-beta T cells about two months after transplant to several hundred expanded graft clones. Some patients showed high day-60 TCRbeta diversity, which derived from surviving recipient T cells and thymic progenitors.

For TCRbeta, the library was prepared with unique molecular identifiers. Using its own MiXCR run on the PCR reads, TCRdb lists one record per CDR3 protein. This sample has around 300,000 distinct CDR3 sequences, with over 9% found just once. The TCR was taken from a boy under two years old with acute myeloid leukemia, due to receive a stem cell transplant. The chain has TRBV5-1 and TRBJ1-1; unclear D gene. The sample consisted of PBMCs, taken before TCRalphabeta/CD19-depleted stem cell transplant. The CDR3 DNA sequence: TGCGCCAGCAGTTCTTCCGGGAAAAAGAGGACTGAAGCTTTCTTT. This codes for CASSSSGKKRTEAFF.